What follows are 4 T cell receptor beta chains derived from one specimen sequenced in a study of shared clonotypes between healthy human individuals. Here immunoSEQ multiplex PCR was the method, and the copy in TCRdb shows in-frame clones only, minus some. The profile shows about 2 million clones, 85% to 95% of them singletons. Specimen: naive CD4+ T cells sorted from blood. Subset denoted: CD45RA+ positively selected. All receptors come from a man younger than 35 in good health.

The CDR3 nucleotides are TGTGCCAGCAGCCTCACAGGGGGCAATAATGAGCAGTTCTTC. This codes for CASSLTGGNNEQFF. V and J are TRBV2 and TRBJ2-1; TRBD1 agrees at 9 bases. The CDR3 runs 14 residues. Per germline, CDR1 SNHLY and CDR2 FYNNEI. V was clipped by 6 bases and J by 7 bases; unmatched bases: 7.

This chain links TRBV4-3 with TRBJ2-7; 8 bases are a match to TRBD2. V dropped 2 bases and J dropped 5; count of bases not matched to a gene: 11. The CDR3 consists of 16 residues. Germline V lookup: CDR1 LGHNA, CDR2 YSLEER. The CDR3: CASSQLGAGGFHEQYF. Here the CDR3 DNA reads TGCGCCAGCAGCCAATTGGGGGCGGGAGGATTCCACGAGCAGTACTTC.

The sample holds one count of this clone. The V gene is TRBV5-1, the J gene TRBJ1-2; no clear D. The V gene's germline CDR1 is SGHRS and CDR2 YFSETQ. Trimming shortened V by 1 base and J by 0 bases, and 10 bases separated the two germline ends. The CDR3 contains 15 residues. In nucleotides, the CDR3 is TGCGCCAGCAGCTTGATAGGAGCGACTAACTATGGCTACACCTTC. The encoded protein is CASSLIGATNYGYTF.

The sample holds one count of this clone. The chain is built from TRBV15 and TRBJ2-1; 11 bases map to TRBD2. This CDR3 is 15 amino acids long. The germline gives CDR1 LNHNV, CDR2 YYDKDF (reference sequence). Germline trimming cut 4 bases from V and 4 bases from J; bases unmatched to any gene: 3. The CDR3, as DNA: TGTGCCACCAGCAAGGGACTAGCGGAATACAATGAGCAGTTCTTC. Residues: CATSKGLAEYNEQFF.